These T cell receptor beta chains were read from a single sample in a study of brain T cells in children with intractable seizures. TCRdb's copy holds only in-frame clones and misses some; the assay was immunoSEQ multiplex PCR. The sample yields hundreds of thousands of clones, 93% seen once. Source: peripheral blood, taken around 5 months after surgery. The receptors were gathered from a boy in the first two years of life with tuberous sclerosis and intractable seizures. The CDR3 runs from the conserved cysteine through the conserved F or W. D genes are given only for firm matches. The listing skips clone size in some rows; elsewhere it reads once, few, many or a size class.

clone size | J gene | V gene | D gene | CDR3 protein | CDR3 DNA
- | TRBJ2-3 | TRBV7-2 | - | CASSLDPFSPPQYF | TGTGCCAGCAGCTTAGATCCCTTCTCCCCGCCGCAGTATTTT
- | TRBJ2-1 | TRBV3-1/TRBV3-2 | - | CASSQEASSYNEQFF | TGTGCCAGCAGCCAAGAGGCTAGCTCCTACAATGAGCAGTTCTTC
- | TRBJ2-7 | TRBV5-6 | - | CASSFLPSVSYEQYF | TGTGCCAGCAGCTTTCTGCCTAGCGTCTCCTACGAGCAGTACTTC
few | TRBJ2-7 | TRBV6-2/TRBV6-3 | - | CASSGHLTYEQYF | TGTGCCAGCAGTGGACATCTCACCTACGAGCAGTACTTC
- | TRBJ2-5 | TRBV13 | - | CASSRKTTGGETQYF | TGTGCCAGCAGCCGTAAAACAACAGGAGGAGAGACCCAGTACTTC
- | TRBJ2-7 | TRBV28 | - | CASSLAVSYEQYF | TGTGCCAGCAGTTTAGCGGTGAGCTACGAGCAGTACTTC
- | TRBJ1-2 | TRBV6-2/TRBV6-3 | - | CASSTSWQGDYGYTF | TGTGCCAGCAGTACCTCTTGGCAGGGAGACTATGGCTACACCTTC
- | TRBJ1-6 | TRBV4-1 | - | CASSQGRARGINSPLHF | TGCGCCAGCAGCCAAGGTCGGGCCAGAGGAATTAATTCACCCCTCCACTTT
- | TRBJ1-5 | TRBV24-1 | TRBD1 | CATSDFPSGGQGNQPQHF | TGTGCCACCAGTGATTTCCCCTCGGGGGGACAGGGTAATCAGCCCCAGCATTTT
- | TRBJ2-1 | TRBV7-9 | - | CASSPAASSYNEQFF | TGTGCCAGCAGCCCCGCGGCGAGCTCCTACAATGAGCAGTTCTTC
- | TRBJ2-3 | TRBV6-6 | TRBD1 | CASSYGTGRTDTQYF | TGTGCCAGCAGTTACGGGACAGGGCGGACAGATACGCAGTATTTT
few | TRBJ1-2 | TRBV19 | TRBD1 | CASSMSTGATVNYGYTF | TGTGCCAGTAGTATGTCGACAGGGGCCACCGTCAACTATGGCTACACCTTC
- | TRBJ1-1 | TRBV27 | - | CASSPSGGKNTEAFF | TGTGCCAGCAGCCCCTCCGGAGGTAAGAACACTGAAGCTTTCTTT
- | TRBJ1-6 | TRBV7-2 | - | CASSLGGRSSPLHF | TGTGCCAGCAGCTTAGGCGGAAGGTCTTCACCCCTCCACTTT
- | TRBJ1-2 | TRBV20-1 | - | CSARGGYGYTF | TGCAGTGCGCGGGGGGGTTATGGCTACACCTTC
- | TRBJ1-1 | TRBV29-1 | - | CSVGKGDNTEAFF | TGCAGCGTTGGGAAGGGAGATAACACTGAAGCTTTCTTT
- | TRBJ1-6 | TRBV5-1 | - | CASTGGGGGSNSPLHF | TGCGCCAGCACCGGAGGAGGGGGGGGCTCTAATTCACCCCTCCACTTT
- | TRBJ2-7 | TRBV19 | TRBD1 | CASSTVGGQGVYEQYF | TGTGCCAGTAGTACCGTCGGGGGACAGGGAGTTTACGAGCAGTACTTC
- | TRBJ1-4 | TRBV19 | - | CASSDGRGGPGIF | TGTGCCAGTAGTGATGGCAGGGGAGGCCCTGGAATTTTT
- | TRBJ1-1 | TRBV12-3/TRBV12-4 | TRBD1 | CASSGQENTEAFF | TGTGCCAGCAGCGGACAGGAGAACACTGAAGCTTTCTTT
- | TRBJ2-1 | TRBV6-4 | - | CASRRNSGSSYNEQFF | TGTGCCAGCAGACGGAATAGCGGAAGCTCCTACAATGAGCAGTTCTTC
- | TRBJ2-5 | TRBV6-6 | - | CASRKSPGGLETQYF | TGTGCCAGCAGGAAATCCCCGGGGGGCCTGGAGACCCAGTACTTC
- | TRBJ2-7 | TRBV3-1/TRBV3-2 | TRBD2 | CASSQEASGSYEQYF | TGTGCCAGCAGCCAAGAGGCTAGCGGGTCCTACGAGCAGTACTTC
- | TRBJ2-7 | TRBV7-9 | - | CASSMPRTTNEQYF | TGTGCCAGCAGCATGCCCCGTACAACTAACGAGCAGTACTTC
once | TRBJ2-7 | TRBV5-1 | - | CASSLNTYYEQYF | TGCGCCAGCAGCTTGAATACCTACTACGAGCAGTACTTC
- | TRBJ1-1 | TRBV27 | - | CASSPKQGWNTEAFF | TGTGCCAGCAGTCCTAAACAGGGATGGAACACTGAAGCTTTCTTT
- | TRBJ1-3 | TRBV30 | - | CAWSVRLGGNTIYF | TGTGCCTGGAGTGTACGCCTAGGTGGAAACACCATATATTTT
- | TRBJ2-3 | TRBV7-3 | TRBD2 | CASSPHPGLAGTNTQYF | TGTGCCAGCAGCCCCCACCCCGGACTAGCGGGGACTAATACGCAGTATTTT
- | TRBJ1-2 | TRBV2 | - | CASSETGTYGYTF | TGTGCCAGCAGTGAGACAGGAACCTATGGCTACACCTTC
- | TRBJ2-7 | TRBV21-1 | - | CATPGSQGLFRHEQYF | TGTGCCACCCCCGGGAGTCAGGGATTATTTCGGCACGAGCAGTACTTC
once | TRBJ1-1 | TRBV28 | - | CASSRTVMNTEAFF | TGTGCCAGCAGTCGAACAGTCATGAACACTGAAGCTTTCTTT
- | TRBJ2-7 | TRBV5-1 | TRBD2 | CASSLGTSGYYEQYF | TGCGCCAGCAGCTTGGGCACTAGCGGTTACTACGAGCAGTACTTC
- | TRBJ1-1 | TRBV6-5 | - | CATKPQGWPEAFF | TGTGCCACGAAGCCGCAGGGATGGCCTGAAGCTTTCTTT
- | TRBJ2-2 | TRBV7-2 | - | CASSLAGVNTGELFF | TGTGCCAGCAGCTTAGCGGGAGTCAACACCGGGGAGCTGTTTTTT
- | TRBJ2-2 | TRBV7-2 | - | CASSQGLNTGELFF | TGTGCCAGCAGCCAGGGACTGAACACCGGGGAGCTGTTTTTT
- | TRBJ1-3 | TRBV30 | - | CAWSVPPGNTIYF | TGTGCCTGGAGTGTGCCGCCGGGAAACACCATATATTTT
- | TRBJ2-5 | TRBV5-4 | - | CASRKTEQETQYF | TGTGCCAGCAGAAAGACAGAACAAGAGACCCAGTACTTC
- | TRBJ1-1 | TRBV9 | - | CASSGAGITEAFF | TGTGCCAGCAGCGGGGCAGGAATTACTGAAGCTTTCTTT
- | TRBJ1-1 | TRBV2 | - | CASSEFGGNTEAFF | TGTGCCAGCAGTGAGTTCGGGGGCAACACTGAAGCTTTCTTT
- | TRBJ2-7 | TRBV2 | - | CASRLSYEQYF | TGTGCCAGCAGGCTAAGCTACGAGCAGTACTTC
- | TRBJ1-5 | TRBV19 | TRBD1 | CASSTNDRGRPNQPQHF | TGTGCCAGTAGTACAAACGACAGGGGGAGGCCCAATCAGCCCCAGCATTTT
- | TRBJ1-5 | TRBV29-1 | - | CSVEGGGAGERSNQPQHF | TGCAGCGTTGAAGGAGGGGGGGCAGGGGAGAGAAGCAATCAGCCCCAGCATTTT
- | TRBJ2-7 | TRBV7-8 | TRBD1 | CASSHSTGTGAYEQYF | TGTGCCAGCAGCCACTCTACCGGGACAGGGGCTTACGAGCAGTACTTC
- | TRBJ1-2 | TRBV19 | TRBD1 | CASSNPGQILYGYTF | TGTGCCAGTAGTAACCCGGGACAGATCCTCTATGGCTACACCTTC
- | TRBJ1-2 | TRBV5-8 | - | CASSPEARRAYGYTF | TGTGCCAGCAGCCCCGAAGCGCGGCGGGCCTATGGCTACACCTTC
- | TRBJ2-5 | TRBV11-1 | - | CASSPLPGLNPAQYF | TGTGCCAGCAGCCCCCTCCCGGGCCTTAATCCGGCCCAGTACTTC
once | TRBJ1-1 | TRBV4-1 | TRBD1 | CASSRKGTTGAGTEAFF | TGCGCCAGCAGCCGAAAGGGAACGACAGGGGCAGGCACTGAAGCTTTCTTT
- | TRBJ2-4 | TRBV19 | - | CASSPSGDVKNIQYF | TGTGCCAGTAGCCCCAGTGGAGATGTCAAAAACATTCAGTACTTC
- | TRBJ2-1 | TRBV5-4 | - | CASSFIPGVDNEQFF | TGTGCCAGCAGCTTTATCCCAGGGGTCGACAATGAGCAGTTCTTC
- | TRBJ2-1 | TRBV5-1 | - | CASSPTFQPSSYNEQFF | TGCGCCAGCAGCCCGACCTTTCAGCCGAGCTCCTACAATGAGCAGTTCTTC
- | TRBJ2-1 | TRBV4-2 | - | CASSQVSLASDEQFF | TGTGCCAGCAGCCAAGTGAGCCTAGCCTCGGATGAGCAGTTCTTC
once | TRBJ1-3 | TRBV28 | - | CASSQISGNTIYF | TGTGCCAGCAGCCAGATATCTGGAAACACCATATATTTT
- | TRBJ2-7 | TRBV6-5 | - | CASSYGRGGLGYEQYF | TGTGCCAGCAGTTACGGTAGGGGCGGGCTAGGTTACGAGCAGTACTTC
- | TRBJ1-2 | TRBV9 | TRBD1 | CASSVFATLGQGNYGYTF | TGTGCCAGCAGCGTATTTGCCACCTTGGGACAGGGGAACTATGGCTACACCTTC
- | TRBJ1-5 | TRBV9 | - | CASSPRRETNQPQHF | TGTGCCAGCAGCCCACGCCGGGAGACCAATCAGCCCCAGCATTTT
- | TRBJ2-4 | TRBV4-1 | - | CASSQVGADIQYF | TGCGCCAGCAGCCAAGTAGGGGCGGACATTCAGTACTTC
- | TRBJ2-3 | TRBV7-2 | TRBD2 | CASSLFLAGGGTQYF | TGTGCCAGCAGCTTGTTCCTAGCGGGGGGAGGGACGCAGTATTTT
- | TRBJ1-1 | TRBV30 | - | CAWSVGQEFTEAFF | TGTGCCTGGAGTGTCGGTCAGGAATTCACTGAAGCTTTCTTT
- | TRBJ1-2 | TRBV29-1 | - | CSVEGPGAPSGYTF | TGCAGCGTTGAAGGCCCAGGGGCCCCCTCTGGCTACACCTTC
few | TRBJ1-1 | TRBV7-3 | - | CASSFGVGTEAFF | TGTGCCAGCAGCTTTGGAGTAGGCACTGAAGCTTTCTTT